This TCR beta chain was captured by sequencing in a study of blood T cell repertoires in COVID-19. About the study: Donors in the United States, Italy and Spain gave samples during acute or convalescent COVID-19. The cDNA or gDNA used as material had been derived from T cells, B-cell-depleted T cells, or PBMCs.

This CDR3 comprises 15 residues. Germline V gives CDR1 SGHKS, CDR2 YYEKEE (reference sequence). The V gene lost 3 bases and the J gene lost 1 base, with 8 bases spanning the gap. Original processing methods: Reference gene primers were amplified, and this amplification served to estimate nucleated cell counts. Generated by immunoSEQ multiplex PCR, the TCRdb table keeps only in-frame clones and is missing some. V and J calls and clone size are as listed in that table; D and trimming were resolved from the DNA. Among about 200,000 clones listed, about 86% were seen once. The receptor was isolated from a woman in her 70s with acute or convalescent COVID-19. The chain combines TRBV5-5 with TRBJ1-6; tentatively, D is TRBD1 (6 bases). Material: peripheral blood. CDR3 DNA sequence: TGTGCCAGCAGCTCGACAGGATCCTATAATTCACCCCTCCACTTT. Encoded protein: CASSSTGSYNSPLHF.